This passage covers 20 T cell receptor beta chains from one sample sequenced in a study of technical replicates of blood from a few donors. The repertoire was sequenced with immunoSEQ multiplex PCR; TCRdb's copy has only in-frame clones and lacks some. The sample lists over 85,000 clones, about 93% seen once, with about 0.26% in the top ten. Specimen: T cells isolated from PBMCs. These receptor sequences come from a human donor in good health.

The chain combines TRBV28 with TRBJ2-3; 7 positions match TRBD2. The V segment lost 3 bases and the J segment 2 bases; nucleotides outside the gene matches: 11. Germline V gene lookup returns CDR1 MDHEN and CDR2 SYDVKM. The CDR3 length is 17 residues. The CDR3 protein is CASSLLPPRGNTDTQYF. CDR3 DNA: TGTGCCAGCAGTTTGCTCCCCCCGCGGGGGAACACAGATACGCAGTATTTT.

The chain recombines TRBV7-6 with TRBJ2-7; TRBD1 aligns across 9 bases. The CDR3 spans 14 residues. CDR1 and CDR2 from the germline V gene are SGHVS and FNYEAQ. The V and J ends lost 5 bases and 3 bases, in that order; junction bases with no gene match: 5. The CDR3 DNA is TGTGCCAGCAGCGCGGGACAGGGAGTCTACGAGCAGTACTTC. Translating gives CASSAGQGVYEQYF.

The chain links TRBV7-7 to TRBJ2-7; TRBD2 matches at 7 bases. V was pared by 5 bases and J by 0 bases, with 7 bases of the junction left unmatched. This CDR3 has 15 amino acids. The V gene's germline CDR1 is SSHAT and CDR2 FNYEAQ (reference sequence). CDR3 bases: TGTGCCAGCAGCCCCAGCGGGAATAGCTCCTACGAGCAGTACTTC. As protein: CASSPSGNSSYEQYF.

The chain recombines TRBV21-1 with TRBJ1-6; no DNA check was done on the table's D call, TRBD1. TRBV21-1 is given as a pseudogene. The CDR3 length is 15 residues. The CDR3 DNA reads TGTGCCAGCAATCCCCCGCGGACAGGGACTTCACCCCTCCACTTT. Protein: CASNPPRTGTSPLHF.

V usage is TRBV4-1 and J usage is TRBJ2-3; 7 bases are a match to TRBD2. The CDR3 is 14 amino acids. CDR1 and CDR2 (germline): MGHRA, YSYEKL. Germline trimming cut 1 base from V and 11 bases from J; bases unmatched to any gene: 9. The CDR3 DNA reads as TGCGCCAGCAGCCAAGGGGGCTCGGTAGCGGGGCAGTATTTT. As protein: CASSQGGSVAGQYF.

The rearrangement links TRBV6-1 to TRBJ2-5; 8 positions agree with TRBD2. With 8 bases clipped from V and 5 bases from J, the junction kept 4 bases outside the gene matches. The CDR3 has 12 amino acids. Germline V gives CDR1 MNHNS, CDR2 SASEGT. CDR3 in DNA: TGTGCCAGCGGGACGGGGGGGGAGACCCAGTACTTC. Translating it yields CASGTGGETQYF.

CDR3 in amino acids: CAICRGSDYNEQFF. The CDR3 DNA follows: TGTGCCATCTGTCGGGGATCCGACTACAATGAGCAGTTCTTC. J is TRBJ2-1 and V is TRBV10-3, with D perhaps TRBD2 (5 bases). With 8 bases removed from V and 3 bases from J, the gap between germline ends came to 14 bases. CDR1 and CDR2 (germline): ENHRY, SYGVKD. CDR3 length: 14 amino acids.

The sample holds one count of this clone. The chain carries TRBV10-3 and TRBJ1-2; 7 nucleotides agree with TRBD1. V shed 3 bases, J shed 7 bases, and the junction held 11 bases outside the gene matches. Per the germline V gene, CDR1 is ENHRY and CDR2 is SYGVKD. This CDR3 spans 15 amino acids. The CDR3: CAISERQTGDGGYTF. CDR3 nucleotides: TGTGCCATCAGTGAACGACAAACAGGGGACGGTGGCTACACCTTC.

The rearrangement joins TRBV19 to TRBJ2-1; TRBD2 aligns across 9 bases. This CDR3 region has 15 residues. Germline CDR1 LNHDA, CDR2 SQIVND (reference sequence). The trim removed 5 bases at V and 6 bases at J, leaving 8 bases unmatched. The CDR3 protein is CASSRGVAGANEQFF. DNA of the CDR3: TGTGCCAGTAGTCGGGGAGTAGCGGGAGCCAATGAGCAGTTCTTC. The full variable domain, in which reference TRBV19 and TRBJ2-1 provide the parts outside the CDR3, is DGGITQSPKYLFRKEGQNVTLSCEQNLNHDAMYWYRQDPGQGLRLIYYSQIVNDFQKGDIAEGYSVSREKKESFPLTVTSAQKNPTAFYLCASSRGVAGANEQFFGPGTRLTVL.

This rearrangement joins TRBV27 to TRBJ1-2; 9 bases fit TRBD1. The CDR3 has 16 amino acids. J was trimmed by 4 bases and V by 2 bases; bases with no gene match: 8. Germline loops: CDR1 MNHEY, CDR2 SMNVEV (reference sequence). CDR3 DNA: TGTGCCAGCAGTTTAGGCCCTCGGACAGGGGTCTATGGCTACACCTTC. This codes for CASSLGPRTGVYGYTF.

The gene calls are TRBV2 and TRBJ1-2; D is perhaps TRBD1 (5 bases). Germline V lookup: CDR1 SNHLY, CDR2 FYNNEI. V lost 5 bases and J 2 bases, leaving 18 bases between the germline ends. The CDR3 loop spans 16 amino acids. The CDR3 DNA follows: TGTGCCAGCAGTAGGACCCTCGGGGACTTGAACTATGGCTACACCTTC. The encoded protein is CASSRTLGDLNYGYTF. The full variable domain, completed using reference TRBV2 and TRBJ1-2, is EPEVTQTPSHQVTQMGQEVILRCVPISNHLYFYWYRQILGQKVEFLVSFYNNEISEKSEIFDDQFSVERPDGSNFTLKIRSTKLEDSAMYFCASSRTLGDLNYGYTFGSGTRLTVV.

This clone was observed once. V is TRBV6-1 and J is TRBJ2-5; 9 positions match TRBD1. The junction had 6 bases not matched to a gene; V was cut back by 6 bases and J by 1 base. CDR3 length: 15 residues. The V gene's germline CDR1 is MNHNS and CDR2 SASEGT. For the CDR3, the DNA is TGTGCCAGCAGGGGGGACAGGGTAGGCCAAGAGACCCAGTACTTC. Its translation is CASRGDRVGQETQYF.

This CDR3 reads CASSPPQGLYEQYF. CDR3 in DNA: TGTGCCAGCTCACCACCACAGGGGCTGTACGAGCAGTACTTC. The chain recombines TRBV18 with TRBJ2-7; 7 nucleotides align to TRBD1. From germline, CDR1 is KGHSH and CDR2 LQKENI. The CDR3 covers 14 residues. After removal of 0 bases from V and 4 bases from J, the junction contained 3 bases not matched to a gene.

This chain connects TRBV4-1 to TRBJ1-2; D perhaps matches TRBD1 (5 bases). The germline V and J ends were trimmed by 0 bases and 6 bases, with 20 bases remaining between them. The CDR3 is 17 amino acids. The germline CDR1 and CDR2 sequences are MGHRA and YSYEKL. The CDR3 nucleotides read TGCGCCAGCAGCCAAGATAGGTTCACGGGGGGGACGGATGGCTACACCTTC. Protein: CASSQDRFTGGTDGYTF.

The chain links TRBV7-9 to TRBJ1-5; perhaps TRBD1 as D (6 bases). The CDR3 is made up of 16 amino acids. Germline CDR1 is SEHNR and CDR2 is FQNEAQ (reference sequence). Deletions cut 5 bases from V and 0 bases from J, with 14 bases between. CDR3 nucleotides: TGTGCCAGCAGCCGAGGGACACGGACTAGCAATCAGCCCCAGCATTTT. This encodes CASSRGTRTSNQPQHF. The entire variable domain, with the rest obtained from reference TRBV7-9 and TRBJ1-5, is as follows: DTGVSQNPRHKITKRGQNVTFRCDPISEHNRLYWYRQTLGQGPEFLTYFQNEAQLEKSRLLSDRFSAERPKGSFSTLEIQRTEQGDSAMYLCASSRGTRTSNQPQHFGDGTRLSIL.

V and J are TRBV5-8 and TRBJ2-5; possible D gene TRBD1, 7 bases. V was shortened by 5 bases and J by 6 bases, with 14 bases between the two germline ends. The CDR3 consists of 13 residues. From germline, CDR1 is SGHTS and CDR2 YDEGEE. The CDR3 protein is CASRVSGGKTQYF. The CDR3 DNA reads TGTGCCAGCAGGGTTTCAGGGGGGAAGACCCAGTACTTC.

The CDR3 protein is CASSEGDNTGELFF. CDR3 DNA sequence: TGTGCCAGCAGCGAGGGGGACAACACCGGGGAGCTGTTTTTT. This chain links TRBV25-1 with TRBJ2-2; perhaps TRBD1 as D (6 bases). With 6 bases removed from V and 2 bases from J, the gap between germline ends came to 10 bases. CDR1 is MGHDK and CDR2 is SYGVNS in the germline V gene. This CDR3 is 14 amino acids long.

The chain has TRBV19 and TRBJ1-1; D unclear. The CDR3 spans 13 residues. Trimming shortened V by 10 bases and J by 5 bases, and 17 bases separated the two germline ends. CDR1 LNHDA and CDR2 SQIVND come from the germline V gene (reference sequence). CDR3 sequence (DNA): TGTGCCACAGACGCCCGGGGTTGGACTGAAGCTTTCTTT. Translating gives CATDARGWTEAFF.

The chain links TRBV6-5 to TRBJ1-2; no definite D call. CDR3 size: 15 residues. V lost 0 bases and J 5 bases, leaving 13 bases between the germline ends. The germline CDR1 and CDR2 sequences are MNHEY and SVGAGI. The CDR3 DNA is TGTGCCAGCAGTTACTCTCGCCCAGAGGCGTATGGCTACACCTTC. The encoded protein is CASSYSRPEAYGYTF.

The chain recombines TRBV6-4 with TRBJ2-1; 11 bases align to TRBD2. Trimming removed 3 bases from V and 8 bases from J; junction bases left unmatched: 12. Germline V lookup: CDR1 MRHNA, CDR2 SNTAGT. The CDR3 extends over 17 amino acids. This chain's CDR3 is CASSEADLAGGGHEQFF. The CDR3 DNA reads as TGTGCCAGCAGTGAAGCCGACCTAGCGGGGGGTGGCCATGAGCAGTTCTTC.